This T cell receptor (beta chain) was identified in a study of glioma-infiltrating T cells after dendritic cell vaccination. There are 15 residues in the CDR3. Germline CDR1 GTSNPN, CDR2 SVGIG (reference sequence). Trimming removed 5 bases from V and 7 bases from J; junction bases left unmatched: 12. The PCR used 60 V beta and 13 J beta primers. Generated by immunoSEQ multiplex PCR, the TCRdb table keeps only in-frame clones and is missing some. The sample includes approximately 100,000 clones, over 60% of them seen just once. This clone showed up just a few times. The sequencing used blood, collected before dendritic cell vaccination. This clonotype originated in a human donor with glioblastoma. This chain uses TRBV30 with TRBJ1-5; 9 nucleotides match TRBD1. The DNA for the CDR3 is TGTGCCTGGCGCCCCCGGGACAGGGCTAGACAGCCCCAGCATTTT. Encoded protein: CAWRPRDRARQPQHF.